These 11 T cell receptor beta chains were sequenced from one sample in a study of regulatory dendritic cells for organ transplantation (dated by TCRdb to about 2017). The library was generated by the immunoSEQ multiplex PCR assay. TCRdb carries this immuneACCESS record with in-frame sequences only. Its versions omit some clonotypes, under half of them owing to an unresolved V gene in the studies checked, with the rest unexplained. The sample contains tens of thousands of clones, about 80% of them found a single time. Roughly 0.9% of the sample goes to the ten largest clones. Specimen: memory CD4+ T cells from blood. Read against the paper, the sample's cell subset or site label means: CD45RO+ memory T cells. The receptors come from a human donor in good health.

This clone counts as medium-sized. V is TRBV7-2 and J is TRBJ2-5, with D uncertain. The germline CDR1 and CDR2 sequences are SGHTA and FQGNSA. V was cut by 5 bases and J by 4 bases, with 8 bases left in between. The CDR3 has 12 residues. CDR3 DNA sequence: TGTGCCAGCAGCATAACTGGAGAGACCCAGTACTTC. This translates into CASSITGETQYF.

The J gene is TRBJ2-5, the V gene TRBV7-9; TRBD2 is a possible D gene (7 bases). CDR1 is SEHNR, CDR2 FQNEAQ, per germline (reference sequence). The CDR3 runs to 15 residues. V was trimmed by 0 bases and J by 5 bases, leaving 13 bases between them. CDR3 in DNA: TGTGCCAGCAGCTTAGCTCGGGGGGCGTGGGAGACCCAGTACTTC. Its protein product is CASSLARGAWETQYF.

The rearrangement links TRBV19 to TRBJ1-1; D unresolved. Germline CDR1 reads LNHDA; CDR2 reads SQIVND (reference sequence). The CDR3 has 14 amino acids. Trimming cost V 2 bases and J 0 bases, with 7 bases left between them. The CDR3 is CASSITGMNTEAFF. In nucleotides, the CDR3 is TGTGCCAGTAGTATAACGGGGATGAACACTGAAGCTTTCTTT.

The CDR3 loop is CASSILLAGGIDTQYF. In DNA form, the CDR3 reads TGTGCCAGTAGTATATTACTAGCGGGGGGTATAGATACGCAGTATTTT. The chain combines TRBV19 with TRBJ2-3, with 12 nucleotides matching TRBD2. This CDR3 contains 16 residues. Looked up from germline, CDR1 is LNHDA and CDR2 is SQIVND (reference sequence). V was pared by 2 bases and J by 5 bases, with 5 bases of the junction left unmatched.

The gene calls are TRBV19 and TRBJ1-1; D is uncertain. Between the trimmed V and J ends, which lost 5 bases and 6 bases, there was a span of 16 bases. Germline-derived CDR1 and CDR2 are LNHDA and SQIVND (reference sequence). The CDR3 is 14 amino acids. The CDR3 DNA reads TGTGCCAGTAGTGGACTCCAGCGGGTATCTGAAGCTTTCTTT. Encoded protein: CASSGLQRVSEAFF.

This clone was observed a few times. The chain combines TRBV2 with TRBJ1-6; the D is unclear. Trimming pared 5 bases from V and 17 bases from J, leaving 16 bases between. The CDR3 is 12 amino acids. Per the germline V gene, CDR1 is SNHLY and CDR2 is FYNNEI. The chain's CDR3 is CASSPQNSGVHF. The CDR3, as DNA: TGTGCCAGCAGTCCTCAGAATTCAGGTGTCCACTTT.

This chain uses TRBV6-5 with TRBJ1-5; D not resolved. This CDR3 region has 15 residues. Germline values: CDR1 MNHEY, CDR2 SVGAGI. Deletions cut 0 bases from V and 6 bases from J, with 12 bases between. As DNA, the CDR3 is TGTGCCAGCAGTTACTCGGTGGGAGTCGGTCAGCCCCAGCATTTT. Protein: CASSYSVGVGQPQHF.

This chain links TRBV7-9 with TRBJ2-3, with 8 bases that match TRBD2. Germline trimming cut 4 bases from V and 0 bases from J; bases unmatched to any gene: 3. Germline V gives CDR1 SEHNR, CDR2 FQNEAQ (reference sequence). The CDR3 contains 15 residues. The CDR3 here is CASSSGGGSTDTQYF. Written as DNA, the CDR3 is TGTGCCAGCAGCTCCGGGGGGGGTAGCACAGATACGCAGTATTTT. The whole variable domain, remainder taken from reference TRBV7-9 and TRBJ2-3, is DTGVSQNPRHKITKRGQNVTFRCDPISEHNRLYWYRQTLGQGPEFLTYFQNEAQLEKSRLLSDRFSAERPKGSFSTLEIQRTEQGDSAMYLCASSSGGGSTDTQYFGPGTRLTVL.

The chain combines TRBV4-1 with TRBJ2-5, with TRBD1 matching over 12 bases. Germline trimming cut 0 bases from V and 5 bases from J; bases unmatched to any gene: 10. The CDR3 covers 18 residues. Germline CDR1 is MGHRA and CDR2 is YSYEKL. The DNA of the CDR3 is TGCGCCAGCAGCCAAGATAGGGGGACAGGGGGCTTGGGGGAGACCCAGTACTTC. Amino acid sequence: CASSQDRGTGGLGETQYF.

This clone is a singleton in its sample. DNA for the CDR3: TGTGCCAGCAGCTTAGCGCGGGGTCCCCAAGAGACCCAGTACTTC. Its protein product is CASSLARGPQETQYF. The chain combines TRBV7-6 with TRBJ2-5, with a tentative D call TRBD2 (6 bases). CDR1 is SGHVS and CDR2 is FNYEAQ in the germline V gene. The CDR3 covers 15 residues. Between the trimmed V and J ends, which lost 0 bases and 1 base, there was a span of 9 bases.

The chain links TRBV7-2 to TRBJ2-3; TRBD1 might be the D (5 bases). The CDR3 runs 15 residues. Germline V gene lookup returns CDR1 SGHTA and CDR2 FQGNSA. Trimming removed 2 bases from V and 3 bases from J, with 12 bases in between. In nucleotides, the CDR3 is TGTGCCAGCAGCTTACAAGGGGCTGGAACAGATACGCAGTATTTT. Its translation: CASSLQGAGTDTQYF. Filled out from reference TRBV7-2 and TRBJ2-3, the complete variable domain reads GAGVSQSPSNKVTEKGKDVELRCDPISGHTALYWYRQSLGQGLEFLIYFQGNSAPDKSGLPSDRFSAERTGGSVSTLTIQRTQQEDSAVYLCASSLQGAGTDTQYFGPGTRLTVL.